Presented here are 30 T cell receptor beta chains from one specimen sequenced in a study of a mutant IDH1 vaccine in newly diagnosed glioma. These TCRs' antigens remain unknown. This sample's time point: week 11, during vaccination. The vaccine gave 300 ug of a 20-mer mutant IDH1 peptide subcutaneously per dose. TCRdb keeps only in-frame clones here, not all; method: immunoSEQ multiplex PCR. The sample holds 110,000 or so clones, about 90% seen once. The sample was PBMCs, taken from a glioma patient whose treatment included an IDH1 peptide vaccine. These receptors were obtained from a woman in her 50s with glioma.

The CDR3 here is CASSRKQGEAFF. The CDR3 DNA sequence: TGTGCCAGCAGCAGAAAACAGGGTGAAGCTTTCTTT. The chain couples TRBV21-1 to TRBJ1-1; no DNA check was done on the table's D call, TRBD1. TRBV21-1 is given as a pseudogene. The CDR3 runs 12 residues.

The chain combines TRBV19 with TRBJ1-5; tentatively, D is TRBD1 (6 bases). The germline V gene has CDR1 LNHDA and CDR2 SQIVND (reference sequence). V lost 5 bases and J lost 3, with 17 bases in between. The CDR3 is 16 residues long. CDR3 residues: CASSPLGAPPNQPQHF. CDR3 DNA: TGTGCCAGTAGTCCCTTGGGGGCGCCCCCCAATCAGCCCCAGCATTTT.

The gene calls are TRBV4-2 and TRBJ2-7, with 13 positions matching TRBD2. The ends lost 0 bases at V and 4 bases at J; junction bases unmatched: 6. Germline values: CDR1 LGHNA, CDR2 YNFKEQ. The CDR3 runs to 17 residues. CDR3: CASSQDGLAGDRYEQYF. CDR3 nucleotide sequence: TGTGCCAGCAGCCAAGACGGACTAGCGGGAGACCGGTACGAGCAGTACTTC.

The CDR3 nucleotides read TGTGCCAGCTCGACGCGGGGTCATGGCTACACCTTC. It is translated as CASSTRGHGYTF. The chain joins TRBV18 to TRBJ1-2; D unclear. The CDR3 extends over 12 amino acids. Germline loops: CDR1 KGHSH, CDR2 LQKENI. V was clipped by 6 bases and J by 6 bases, with 11 bases between them.

This clone was detected only once. V and J are TRBV11-2 and TRBJ1-4, with D perhaps TRBD1 (5 bases). The length of the CDR3 is 15 residues. Trimming removed 1 base from V and 8 bases from J, with 14 bases in between. Looked up from germline, CDR1 is SGHAT and CDR2 is FQNNGV. The CDR3: CASSLASGRWEKLFF. The CDR3 DNA reads as TGTGCCAGCAGCTTAGCCTCAGGGCGCTGGGAAAAACTGTTTTTT.

The chain links TRBV7-3 to TRBJ2-3; 9 nucleotides match TRBD2. The junction had 6 bases not matched to a gene; V was cut back by 3 bases and J by 5 bases. This CDR3 contains 15 residues. Germline V CDR1 and CDR2: SGHTA, FQGTGA. Written as DNA, the CDR3 is TGTGCCAGCAGCTTCTTAGCGGGAGCAAAAGATACGCAGTATTTT. This sequence encodes CASSFLAGAKDTQYF. The complete variable domain, with remaining parts taken from reference TRBV7-3 and TRBJ2-3, reads GAGVSQTPSNKVTEKGKYVELRCDPISGHTALYWYRQSLGQGPEFLIYFQGTGAADDSGLPNDRFFAVRPEGSVSTLKIQRTERGDSAVYLCASSFLAGAKDTQYFGPGTRLTVL.

The rearrangement uses TRBV5-1 and TRBJ1-1; a weak D match, TRBD1 (5 bases). This CDR3 contains 15 residues. CDR1 and CDR2 (germline): SGHRS, YFSETQ. V lost 0 bases to trimming and J lost 0 bases, with 9 bases between them. CDR3 residues: CASSLGQGMNTEAFF. CDR3 DNA: TGCGCCAGCAGCTTGGGGCAGGGCATGAACACTGAAGCTTTCTTT.

This clone was recorded only once. The V gene is TRBV5-1, the J gene TRBJ1-5; TRBD1 aligns across 7 bases. V gave up 3 bases and J gave up 0 bases; unmatched junction bases: 6. The CDR3 contains 16 residues. CDR1 is SGHRS and CDR2 is YFSETQ in the germline V gene. In DNA form, the CDR3 reads TGCGCCAGCAGCTCGGACAGGAGTTATAGCAATCAGCCCCAGCATTTT. Translating it yields CASSSDRSYSNQPQHF.

V is TRBV6-1 and J is TRBJ1-5; 8 bases match TRBD1. The length of the CDR3 is 13 residues. With 8 bases clipped from V and 9 bases from J, the junction kept 9 bases outside the gene matches. Germline V gives CDR1 MNHNS, CDR2 SASEGT. The CDR3 nucleotides read TGTGCCAGCCAGGGGGCAGCCCCATTGCCCCAGCATTTT. It is translated as CASQGAAPLPQHF.

This rearrangement joins TRBV29-1 to TRBJ1-4; 8 positions match TRBD1. The germline gives CDR1 SQVTM, CDR2 ANQGSEA. Trimming at V came to 6 bases and at J to 7 bases, leaving 7 bases not matched to a gene. This CDR3 has 13 amino acids. The CDR3 DNA reads TGCAGCGTACAACAGGGGGTGGGTGAAAAACTGTTTTTT. This codes for CSVQQGVGEKLFF.

The chain has TRBV28 and TRBJ1-5, with D uncertain. The CDR3 loop spans 16 amino acids. The germline V and J ends were trimmed by 7 bases and 2 bases, with 18 bases remaining between them. Germline values: CDR1 MDHEN, CDR2 SYDVKM. The CDR3 loop reads CASIPGRAHGNQPQHF. For the CDR3, the DNA is TGTGCCAGCATCCCCGGGAGAGCCCACGGCAATCAGCCCCAGCATTTT.

The chain joins TRBV19 to TRBJ2-7; 7 bases line up with TRBD1. This CDR3 contains 12 residues. Germline V CDR1 and CDR2: LNHDA, SQIVND (reference sequence). Trimming at V came to 5 bases and at J to 3 bases, leaving 1 base not matched to a gene. DNA of the CDR3: TGTGCCAGTAGTCCAGGGGGCTACGAGCAGTACTTC. It is translated as CASSPGGYEQYF.

The rearrangement uses TRBV29-1 and TRBJ1-4, with D unclear. V was trimmed by 6 bases and J by 0 bases, leaving 14 bases between them. CDR3 length: 15 residues. Germline-derived CDR1 and CDR2 are SQVTM and ANQGSEA. The CDR3 region has the DNA TGCAGCGTCCAAGACAAGAACCCAACTAATGAAAAACTGTTTTTT. It codes for CSVQDKNPTNEKLFF.

V is TRBV7-9 and J is TRBJ2-1; 9 bases match TRBD2. There are 16 residues in the CDR3. CDR1 SEHNR and CDR2 FQNEAQ come from the germline V gene (reference sequence). The V segment lost 8 bases and the J segment 9 bases; nucleotides outside the gene matches: 17. CDR3 sequence (DNA): TGTGCCAGCTCCCCCGTTGAGGGAGCGGGAGGAAGTGAGCAGTTCTTC. Translated, it gives CASSPVEGAGGSEQFF.

This sequence joins TRBV11-2 and TRBJ2-5, with 13 positions matching TRBD2. TRBJ2-7 matches the DNA end more closely, so the J call is doubtful. The length of the CDR3 is 19 residues. CDR1 is SGHAT and CDR2 is FQNNGV in the germline V gene. The CDR3, as DNA: TGTGCCAGCAGCTCCACCGTGGGACTAGCGGGACGACGCTCCTACGAGCAGTACTTC. Encoded protein: CASSSTVGLAGRRSYEQYF.

The CDR3 DNA follows: TGTGCCAGCAGCGTTCGACTAGCGGACACAGATACGCAGTATTTT. Translating it yields CASSVRLADTDTQYF. The chain uses TRBV9 and TRBJ2-3; the match to TRBD2 covers 9 bases. The V gene end was trimmed by 2 bases and the J gene end by 2 bases; junction bases not matched to a gene: 3. This CDR3 is built from 15 residues. The germline V gene has CDR1 SGDLS and CDR2 YYNGEE.

V and J are TRBV27 and TRBJ1-4; tentatively, D is TRBD1 (6 bases). In germline, CDR1 is MNHEY, CDR2 SMNVEV (reference sequence). The CDR3 runs 14 residues. Trimming took off 6 bases at V and 4 bases at J, with 12 bases between the two ends. CDR3: CASRLTGLNEKLFF. In DNA, the CDR3 is TGTGCCAGCAGGCTGACAGGCCTTAATGAAAAACTGTTTTTT.

This chain uses TRBV6-5 with TRBJ1-2; a possible D gene is TRBD1 (5 bases). The germline gives CDR1 MNHEY, CDR2 SVGAGI. V lost 0 bases and J 7 bases, leaving 15 bases between the germline ends. The length of the CDR3 is 15 residues. CDR3 DNA sequence: TGTGCCAGCAGTTACTCGATCCGGGGCTTTAGTGGCTACACCTTC. Translated, it gives CASSYSIRGFSGYTF.

The chain recombines TRBV6-6 with TRBJ2-4; no definite D call. CDR1 and CDR2 from the germline V gene are MNHNY and SVGAGI (reference sequence). The CDR3 extends over 15 amino acids. The V gene lost 8 bases and the J gene lost 3 bases, with 17 bases spanning the gap. CDR3 loop: CASQNKGRGKNIQYF. CDR3 bases: TGTGCCAGCCAGAATAAGGGTAGAGGCAAAAACATTCAGTACTTC.

V is TRBV5-4 and J is TRBJ2-7, with a tentative D call TRBD2 (6 bases). The CDR3 length is 14 residues. Trimming pared 3 bases from V and 0 bases from J, leaving 10 bases between. The germline CDR1 and CDR2 sequences are SGHNT and YYREEE (reference sequence). CDR3 loop: CASSSRLDSYEQYF. In DNA, the CDR3 is TGTGCCAGCAGCTCTCGACTAGACTCCTACGAGCAGTACTTC.

The chain has TRBV7-9 and TRBJ2-7; D perhaps matches TRBD1 (6 bases). The CDR3 loop spans 14 amino acids. V was pared by 2 bases and J by 3 bases, with 11 bases between. Germline-derived CDR1 and CDR2 are SEHNR and FQNEAQ (reference sequence). The CDR3 region has the DNA TGTGCCAGCAGCTTAAGCAGGGGATTCTACGAGCAGTACTTC. Its translation is CASSLSRGFYEQYF.

This clone was seen just once. This sequence joins TRBV5-4 and TRBJ2-1; 8 bases agree with TRBD2. The germline V gene encodes CDR1 SGHNT and CDR2 YYREEE (reference sequence). V dropped 2 bases and J dropped 6; count of bases not matched to a gene: 7. The CDR3 has 15 amino acids. The CDR3 DNA follows: TGTGCCAGCAGCTTTCCAGCGGGAGATGCCAATGAGCAGTTCTTC. It yields the protein CASSFPAGDANEQFF.

The chain links TRBV5-1 to TRBJ2-2; TRBD1 matches at 8 bases. CDR3 length: 14 residues. Unmatched junction bases numbered 3, after V lost 7 bases and J lost 1 base. Germline CDR1 SGHRS, CDR2 YFSETQ. CDR3 amino acids: CASSGTGNTGELFF. The CDR3 nucleotides are TGCGCCAGCTCCGGGACAGGGAACACCGGGGAGCTGTTTTTT.

The rearrangement joins TRBV30 to TRBJ2-3; D might be TRBD1 or TRBD2, each matching 6 bases. The V and J ends lost 3 bases and 1 base respectively, with 17 bases between them. This CDR3 comprises 16 residues. Germline V gene data show CDR1 as GTSNPN and CDR2 as SVGIG (reference sequence). Here the CDR3 reads CAWRGGGAGGTDTQYF. CDR3 sequence (DNA): TGTGCCTGGAGGGGGGGTGGGGCAGGGGGCACAGATACGCAGTATTTT.

The V and J genes are TRBV5-1 and TRBJ2-5; weak D call: TRBD2 (6 bases). CDR1 is SGHRS, CDR2 YFSETQ, per germline. CDR3 length equals 14 residues. V was cut by 1 base and J by 7 bases, with 14 bases left in between. CDR3 bases: TGCGCCAGCAGCTTGAACCAGCCCGGGGGGACCCAGTACTTC. Amino acid sequence: CASSLNQPGGTQYF.

The genes are TRBV9 and TRBJ2-2; D may be TRBD1 or TRBD2 (5 bases each). Looked up from germline, CDR1 is SGDLS and CDR2 is YYNGEE. The CDR3 is 17 residues long. V was trimmed by 0 bases and J by 4 bases, leaving 16 bases between them. CDR3 nucleotide sequence: TGTGCCAGCAGCGTAGGGCTGAGAGGGGCTGGCACCGGGGAGCTGTTTTTT. Amino acids: CASSVGLRGAGTGELFF.

This clone came up once. The chain joins TRBV25-1 to TRBJ1-6; D possibly corresponds to TRBD1 (6 bases). Trimming removed 1 base at V and 5 bases at J, with 15 bases between. This CDR3 has 17 amino acids. Per germline, CDR1 MGHDK and CDR2 SYGVNS. This CDR3 is CASSEWGRQGHNSPLHF. The CDR3 DNA follows: TGTGCCAGCAGTGAATGGGGTCGGCAGGGGCATAATTCACCCCTCCACTTT.

This CDR3 reads CASTLGGSADTQYF. Here the CDR3 DNA reads TGTGCCAGCACCTTGGGAGGGTCGGCAGATACGCAGTATTTT. V usage is TRBV27 and J usage is TRBJ2-3; 7 bases fit TRBD2. The germline V gene encodes CDR1 MNHEY and CDR2 SMNVEV (reference sequence). The junction had 8 bases not matched to a gene; V was cut back by 7 bases and J by 4 bases. This CDR3 comprises 14 residues.

V usage is TRBV21-1 and J usage is TRBJ2-5. TRBV21-1 is flagged as a pseudogene. The CDR3 is 16 amino acids. CDR3 residues: CASSKHRTGRGVPQYF. Written as DNA, the CDR3 is TGTGCCAGCAGCAAACACCGGACAGGTCGGGGGGTCCCCCAGTACTTC.

For the CDR3, the DNA is TGTGCCTGGAGTGTAGAGTTAGCGGGAGGGTATGAGCAGTTCTTC. This sequence encodes CAWSVELAGGYEQFF. The chain has TRBV30 and TRBJ2-1; 11 bases fit TRBD2. CDR1 is GTSNPN and CDR2 is SVGIG in the germline V gene (reference sequence). J was trimmed by 8 bases and V by 0 bases; bases with no gene match: 6. The CDR3 covers 15 residues.